These 2 T cell receptor beta chains originate from one sample sequenced in a study of human T cells and chemical hapten exposure. Time point reported: patch test 1, 2 weeks after DPC sensitization. Treatment defined: therapeutic diphenylcyclopropenone sensitization with weekly scalp DPC. TCRdb recomputed calls from the RACE reads with MiXCR, one row per CDR3 protein. The table has 150,000 to 200,000 distinct CDR3 sequences, around 22% seen once; the top ten hold 6.7%. The specimen comprised whole blood, sampled in connection with sensitization to the hapten diphenylcyclopropenone (DPC). The receptors stem from a woman between 50 and 59 years old with alopecia areata. Some clones in this sample may be carry-over from other donors' samples.

The chain uses TRBV29-1 and TRBJ1-1; 8 bases align to TRBD1. Germline CDR1 and CDR2: SQVTM and ANQGSEA. The J segment lost 4 bases and the V segment lost 7 bases, leaving 8 bases of the junction unmatched. This CDR3 has 13 residues. This chain's CDR3 is CSGATGGSTEAFF. CDR3 sequence (DNA): TGCAGCGGCGCAACAGGGGGGAGCACTGAAGCTTTCTTT.

This clonotype was observed a handful of times. This chain connects TRBV3-1 to TRBJ2-7, with 7 bases aligning to TRBD2. Germline trimming cut 1 base from V and 2 bases from J; bases unmatched to any gene: 5. Looked up from germline, CDR1 is LGHDT and CDR2 is YNNKEL (reference sequence). The CDR3 covers 15 residues. The CDR3 DNA is TGTGCCAGCAGCCAAGGGCCGGGACTACCCTACGAGCAGTACTTC. Amino acid sequence: CASSQGPGLPYEQYF.